Given below is one T cell receptor (beta chain) in context. This clonotype has just a few counts. Its specific antigen is unknown. Per-nucleotide qualities are absent, and no much larger clonotype sits a single base away. The data derive from a study of blood T cells in healthy people across ages (dated by TCRdb to the mid-2010s). Broadly, across the study: In model experiments, roughly one uniquely barcoded TCR beta cDNA molecule per two T cells was captured by template switching. To track age-related changes in TCR beta repertoire diversity, the study relied on deep sequencing normalized with unique cDNA molecular identifiers. The donors were divided into four age groups: young (average about 16 years), middle-aged (roughly 42), aged (about 62) and long-lived (more than 75). To avoid experimental bias, donors of different ages were randomly spread across the sequencing lanes. For two donors (one aged 18 to 30 and one aged 80 or older), the study analyzed two additional independent replicas of 1 million unique cDNA reads from the same blood draw. Results and caveats for the whole study, not just this receptor: There was a strong correlation between observed TCR beta diversity and the percentage of naive T cells measured by flow cytometry. Total diversity estimates from one million sequenced T cells were considered lower bounds and underestimates. The CMV infection status of donors was not known, potentially confounding age-related changes in expanded clonotypes. Conclusive comparison of naive and antigen-experienced compartments was prevented by the profiling of bulk unsorted PBMCs. Observed TCR beta diversity per million T cells fell roughly linearly with age, and a significant reduction was already apparent by age roughly 40. Compared with the aged group, more naive CD4+ T cells, fewer expanded clones and increased TCR diversity were shown by the long-lived group, suggesting age selection.

Libraries were made using 5' RACE. For sequencing, an Illumina HiSeq 2500 was employed. A second PCR of roughly 7 to 11 cycles was performed with a sample-barcoded 5' primer and a J-beta primer mix. A template-switch 5' adaptor carrying 12 random nucleotides introduced a unique molecular identifier onto each TCR beta cDNA molecule. Each sample yielded at least 3 million CDR3-containing paired-end reads. All of the RNA was converted into first-strand cDNA using the Mint cDNA synthesis kit, with a TRBC-specific oligonucleotide serving as the primer. All cDNA was treated with uracil-DNA glycosylase and then went through a first 18-cycle PCR with the universal primers M1SS and BC2_uni_R. The study's own analysis went as follows. Normalization of each sample was performed by random selection of 1 million high-quality reads, each carrying a distinct molecular identifier. Instead of being binned into consensus sequences, reads that shared molecular identifiers were thrown out. MiTCR, with a Q25 quality threshold and the strictest error-elimination algorithm, was used for CDR3 identification, clonotype clustering and error correction. Lower-bound total TCR beta diversity was estimated with a nonparametric unseen species model using Euler transformation. The raw public reads went through TCRdb reprocessing: fastp at Q25, MiXCR clone calling, in-frame beta chains kept. Every entry covers one CDR3 protein and lists the most common genes and DNA from its rows. Here the V and J calls rest on TCRdb's processing, not on the authors' analysis. The sample has 1,500,000 or so distinct CDR3 sequences on record, roughly 59% of them singletons. Clones ranked in the top ten supply 5% to 7% of the sample.

The donors were under 40 Caucasian individuals from Russia, aged roughly 6 to 100 years, who were systemically healthy. Around 10 milliliters of peripheral blood were collected from each donor into EDTA-treated Vacutainer tubes. PBMCs were isolated by Ficoll-Paque density-gradient centrifugation, with at least 6 million obtained per sample. Trizol reagent was used to extract total RNA from the PBMCs, yielding at least 5.5 micrograms per sample. For every donor, flow cytometry on a PBMC aliquot measured the percentage of naive CD45RAhigh/CD27high T cells. V ends up 2 bases short and J 2 bases short, with an unmatched junction base count of 4. CDR1 and CDR2 were assigned from the germline V gene (reference sequence) as DFQATT and SNEGSKA. The CDR3, cysteine through phenylalanine, is 15 amino acids long. Only CDR3 DNA remains: 45 bases, in frame from the first base.

Rearrangement joined TRBV20-1 to TRBJ2-5, with 11 central nucleotides matching TRBD2. Sequenced material: blood. This clonotype originated in a man in his late teens or twenties in good health. The sequence in DNA is TGCAGTGCTAGACGACTAGCGGGGAGTCAAGAGACCCAGTACTTC. Protein translation: CSARRLAGSQETQYF.